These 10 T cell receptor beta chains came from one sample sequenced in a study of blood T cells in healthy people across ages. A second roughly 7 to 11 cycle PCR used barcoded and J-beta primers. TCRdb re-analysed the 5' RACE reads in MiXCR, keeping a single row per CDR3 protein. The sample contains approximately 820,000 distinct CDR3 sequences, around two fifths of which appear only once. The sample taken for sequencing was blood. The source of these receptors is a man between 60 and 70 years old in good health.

This chain's CDR3 is CASSTVGSGTFNEQFF. The CDR3 region has the DNA TGTGCCAGCAGCACCGTTGGTAGCGGGACCTTCAATGAGCAGTTCTTC. The chain is built from TRBV7-2 and TRBJ2-1, with 8 bases fitting TRBD2. The germline gives CDR1 SGHTA, CDR2 FQGNSA. The CDR3 covers 16 residues. After removal of 5 bases from V and 6 bases from J, the junction contained 12 bases not matched to a gene.

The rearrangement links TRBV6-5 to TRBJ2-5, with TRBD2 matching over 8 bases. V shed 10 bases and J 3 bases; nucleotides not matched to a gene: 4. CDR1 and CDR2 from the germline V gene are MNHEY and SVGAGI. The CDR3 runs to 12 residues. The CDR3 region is CATRAGEETQYF. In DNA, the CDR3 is TGTGCCACGAGAGCGGGGGAAGAGACCCAGTACTTC.

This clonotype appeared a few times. CDR3 sequence: CAISESGGAYNEQYF. The CDR3 DNA is TGTGCCATCAGTGAAAGCGGGGGGGCCTACAATGAGCAGTACTTC. This rearrangement joins TRBV10-3 to TRBJ2-7, with 10 bases lining up with TRBD2. With 3 bases clipped from V and 7 bases from J, the junction kept 9 bases outside the gene matches. From germline, CDR1 is ENHRY and CDR2 SYGVKD. The CDR3 runs 15 residues.

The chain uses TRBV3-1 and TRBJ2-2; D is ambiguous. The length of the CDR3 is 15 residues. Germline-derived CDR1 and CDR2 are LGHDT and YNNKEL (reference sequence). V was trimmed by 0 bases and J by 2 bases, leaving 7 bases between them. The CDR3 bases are TGTGCCAGCAGCCAAGATTTCTTCAACACCGGGGAGCTGTTTTTT. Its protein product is CASSQDFFNTGELFF.

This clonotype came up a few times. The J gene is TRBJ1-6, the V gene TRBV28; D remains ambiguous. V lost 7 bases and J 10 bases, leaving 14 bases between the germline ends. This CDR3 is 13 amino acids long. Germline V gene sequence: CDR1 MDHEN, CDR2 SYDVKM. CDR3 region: CASTLGLSSPLHF. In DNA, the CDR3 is TGTGCCAGCACCCTCGGGTTAAGCTCACCCCTCCACTTT.

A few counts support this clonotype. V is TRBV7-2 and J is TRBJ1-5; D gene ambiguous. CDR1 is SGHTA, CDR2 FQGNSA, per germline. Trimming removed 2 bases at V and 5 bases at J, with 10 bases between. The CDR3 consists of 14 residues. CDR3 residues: CASSLHSRDQPQHF. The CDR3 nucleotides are TGTGCCAGCAGCTTACACAGTCGGGATCAGCCCCAGCATTTT.

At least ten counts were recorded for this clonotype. The CDR3 nucleotides are TGTGCCAGCAGTGACAGCAGGACGGGACAGGGTTTGGAGACCCAGTACTTC. This gives the protein CASSDSRTGQGLETQYF. V usage is TRBV2 and J usage is TRBJ2-5; 9 bases fit TRBD1. The germline gives CDR1 SNHLY, CDR2 FYNNEI. The V segment lost 3 bases and the J segment 5 bases; nucleotides outside the gene matches: 13. This CDR3 spans 17 amino acids.

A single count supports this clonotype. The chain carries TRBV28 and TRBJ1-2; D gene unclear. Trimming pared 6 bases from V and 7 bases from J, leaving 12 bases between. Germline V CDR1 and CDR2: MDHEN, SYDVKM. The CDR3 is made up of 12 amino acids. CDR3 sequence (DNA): TGTGCCAGCAGCGTGACAAACGGTGGCTACACCTTC. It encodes CASSVTNGGYTF.

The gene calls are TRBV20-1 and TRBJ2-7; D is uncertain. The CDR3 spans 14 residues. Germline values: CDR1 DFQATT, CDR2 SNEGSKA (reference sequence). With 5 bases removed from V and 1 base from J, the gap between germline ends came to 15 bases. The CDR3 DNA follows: TGCAGTGCTTCGACGAGAAGGGTTTCCTACGAGCAGTACTTC. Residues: CSASTRRVSYEQYF.

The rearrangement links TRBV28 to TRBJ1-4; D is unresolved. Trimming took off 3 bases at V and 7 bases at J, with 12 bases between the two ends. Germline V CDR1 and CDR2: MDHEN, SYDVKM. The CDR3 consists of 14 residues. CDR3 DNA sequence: TGTGCCAGCAGTTTTGCCAGCCGACCTGAAAAACTGTTTTTT. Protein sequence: CASSFASRPEKLFF.